Sequencing of this T cell receptor beta chain was carried out in a study of shared clonotypes between healthy human individuals. The germline gives CDR1 SGHTA, CDR2 FQGNSA. The CDR3 runs to 15 residues. Trimming pared 5 bases from V and 2 bases from J, leaving 12 bases between. Produced via immunoSEQ multiplex PCR; TCRdb's table is partial and in-frame only. The profile shows millions of clones, roughly 92% of them singletons. The sequenced material came from naive CD4+ T cells sorted from blood. The subset denotes: CD45RA+ positively selected. The V call is TRBV7-2, the J call TRBJ1-4; D perhaps matches TRBD1 (5 bases). This TCR derives from a man between 18 and 29 years old in good health. CDR3 sequence: CASSPRGPTNEKLFF. CDR3 in DNA: TGTGCCAGCAGCCCGAGGGGACCTACTAATGAAAAACTGTTTTTT.